This is a list of T cell receptor beta chains from one sample in a study of cytomegalovirus exposure and HLA in healthy donors. The protocol was immunoSEQ multiplex PCR, while the TCRdb copy is restricted to in-frame clones and leaves out a portion. This table holds 140,000 or so clones, just over 65% found once. Sequenced input: PBMCs. The source of these receptors is a woman aged 55-69 years in good health and CMV-seronegative. CDR3s include the opening cysteine and the closing phenylalanine or tryptophan. The size field is filled for only some rows; it gives once, few, many or a size class.

size | J | V | CDR3
NA | TRBJ2-5 | TRBV7-9 | CASSLQREGRKTQYF
NA | TRBJ1-5 | TRBV7-2 | CASSLEGGRRSNQPQHF
NA | TRBJ2-1 | TRBV9 | CASSVEGGTYNEQFF
NA | TRBJ2-3 | TRBV19 | CASSPGVTTDTQYF
once | TRBJ2-1 | TRBV7-9 | CASSLAGDPSSYNEQFF
NA | TRBJ2-7 | TRBV29-1 | CSAGGGGQAYEQYF
NA | TRBJ2-5 | TRBV14 | CATPDEVFSGSYQETQYF
NA | TRBJ1-1 | TRBV29-1 | CSVAGPLTGGTEAFF
NA | TRBJ2-1 | TRBV29-1 | CSVEGVGGIRYNEQFF
few | TRBJ1-2 | TRBV9 | CASSYSRGLYYGYTF
few | TRBJ2-2 | TRBV6-6 | CASRMGPGLAGELFF
NA | TRBJ2-3 | TRBV11-3 | CASSLGQAVGGSTDTQYF
NA | TRBJ2-2 | TRBV18 | CASSPPGALRGNTGELFF
NA | TRBJ1-5 | TRBV19 | CASSMGRVRQPQHF
few | TRBJ2-3 | TRBV7-2 | CASSSDRAFTDTQYF
NA | TRBJ1-4 | TRBV19 | CASRRGREDEKLFF
NA | TRBJ1-2 | TRBV9 | CASSPEGAWGYTF
NA | TRBJ2-3 | TRBV6-5 | CASSLARADTQYF
NA | TRBJ2-7 | TRBV2 | CASSEALPGGGSRRTPYEQYF
once | TRBJ2-5 | TRBV28 | CASSSQGARETQYF
NA | TRBJ2-1 | TRBV7-3 | CASSLAGAVYNEQFF
NA | TRBJ2-2 | TRBV5-1 | CASSQGRDTANTGELFF
NA | TRBJ2-2 | TRBV11-3 | CASSKGGQNTGELFF
NA | TRBJ1-3 | TRBV11-2 | CASSLLGTSRSGNTIYF
NA | TRBJ2-3 | TRBV27 | CASSLIASTDTQYF
few | TRBJ2-7 | TRBV9 | CASSVEPSSYEQYF
NA | TRBJ2-7 | TRBV5-1 | CASSSVLAGGYEQYF
NA | TRBJ2-3 | TRBV11-3 | CASSSRTGLTDTQYF
once | TRBJ1-5 | TRBV7-2 | CASSPTFDNQPQHF
NA | TRBJ1-5 | TRBV15 | CATSSLQGDQPQHF
NA | TRBJ2-2 | TRBV23-1 | CASSNPPREGTNTGELFF
NA | TRBJ2-3 | TRBV19 | CASSIEGTGADTQYF
NA | TRBJ2-1 | TRBV11-3 | CASSAGLAGGREQFF
NA | TRBJ2-3 | TRBV30 | CAWSVRRNDTDTQYF
NA | TRBJ2-1 | TRBV25-1 | CASSERIAGGIYNEQFF
NA | TRBJ2-2 | TRBV9 | CASSVANLNTGELFF
NA | TRBJ1-1 | TRBV7-9 | CASSLGTANTEAFF
NA | TRBJ2-4 | TRBV19 | CASTLEGSQQNIQYF
NA | TRBJ2-1 | TRBV6-6 | CASTKGTSGINEQFF